What follows describes a single T cell receptor (beta chain). Germline V lookup: CDR1 LGHDT, CDR2 YNNKEL (reference sequence). The CDR3 consists of 15 residues. V shed 1 base and J shed 3 bases, with 12 bases lying between them. The record originates from a study of control samples from healthy donors and cancer patients. Libraries were prepared by immunoSEQ multiplex PCR; TCRdb keeps only in-frame clonotypes and omits some of them. The sample shows roughly 200,000 clones, and under 2.5% sits with its ten largest clones. The receptor comes from a woman aged 30 to 39 in good health. The chain carries TRBV3-1 (or the pseudogene TRBV3-2) and TRBJ1-1, with D maybe TRBD1 (5 bases). The sample taken for sequencing was blood. CDR3 bases: TGTGCCAGCAGCCAAGTCCCCAGGGAGGACACTGAAGCTTTCTTT. This gives the protein CASSQVPREDTEAFF.